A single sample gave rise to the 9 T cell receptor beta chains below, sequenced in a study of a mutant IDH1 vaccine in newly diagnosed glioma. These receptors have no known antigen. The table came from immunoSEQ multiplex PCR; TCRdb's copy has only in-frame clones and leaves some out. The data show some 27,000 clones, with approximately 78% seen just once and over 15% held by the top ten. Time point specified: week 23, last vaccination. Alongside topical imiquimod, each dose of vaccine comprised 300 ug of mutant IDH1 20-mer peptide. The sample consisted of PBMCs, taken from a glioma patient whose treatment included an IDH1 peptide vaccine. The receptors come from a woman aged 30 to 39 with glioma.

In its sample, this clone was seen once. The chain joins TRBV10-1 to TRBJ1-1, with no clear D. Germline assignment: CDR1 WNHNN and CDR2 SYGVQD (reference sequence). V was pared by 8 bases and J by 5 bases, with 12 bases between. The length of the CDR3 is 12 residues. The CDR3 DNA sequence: TGCGCCAGCCCCGCGGTTGATACTGAAGCTTTCTTT. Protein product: CASPAVDTEAFF.

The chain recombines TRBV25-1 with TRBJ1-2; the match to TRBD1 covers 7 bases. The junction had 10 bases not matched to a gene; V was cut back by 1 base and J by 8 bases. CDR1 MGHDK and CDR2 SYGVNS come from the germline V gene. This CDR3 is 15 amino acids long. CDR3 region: CASSEWGQTLGGYTF. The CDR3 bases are TGTGCCAGCAGTGAATGGGGACAGACCCTGGGAGGCTACACCTTC.

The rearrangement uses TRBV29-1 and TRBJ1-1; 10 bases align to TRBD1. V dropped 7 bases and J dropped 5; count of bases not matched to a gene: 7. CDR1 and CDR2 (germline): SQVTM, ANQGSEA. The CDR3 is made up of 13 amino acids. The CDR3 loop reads CSATGGAGTEAFF. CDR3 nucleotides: TGCAGCGCGACAGGGGGCGCGGGGACTGAAGCTTTCTTT.

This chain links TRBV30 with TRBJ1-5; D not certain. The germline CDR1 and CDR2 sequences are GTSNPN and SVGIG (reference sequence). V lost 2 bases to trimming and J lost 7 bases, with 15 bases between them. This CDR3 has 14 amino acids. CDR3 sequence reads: CAWSLVAFGQPQHF. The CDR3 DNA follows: TGTGCCTGGAGTCTGGTGGCGTTTGGACAGCCCCAGCATTTT.

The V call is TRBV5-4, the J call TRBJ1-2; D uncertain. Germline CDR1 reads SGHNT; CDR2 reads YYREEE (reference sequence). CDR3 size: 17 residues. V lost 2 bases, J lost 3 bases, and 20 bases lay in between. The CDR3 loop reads CASSFGSSYPADYGYTF. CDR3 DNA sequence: TGTGCCAGCAGCTTCGGCAGCAGCTATCCCGCCGACTATGGCTACACCTTC.

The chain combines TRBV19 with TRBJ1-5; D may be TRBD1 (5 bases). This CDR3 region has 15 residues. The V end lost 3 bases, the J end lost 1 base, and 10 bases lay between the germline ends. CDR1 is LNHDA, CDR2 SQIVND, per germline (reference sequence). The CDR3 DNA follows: TGTGCCAGTAGTATGACAGACCGGAGCAATCAGCCCCAGCATTTT. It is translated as CASSMTDRSNQPQHF. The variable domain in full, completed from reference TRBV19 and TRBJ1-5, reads DGGITQSPKYLFRKEGQNVTLSCEQNLNHDAMYWYRQDPGQGLRLIYYSQIVNDFQKGDIAEGYSVSREKKESFPLTVTSAQKNPTAFYLCASSMTDRSNQPQHFGDGTRLSIL.

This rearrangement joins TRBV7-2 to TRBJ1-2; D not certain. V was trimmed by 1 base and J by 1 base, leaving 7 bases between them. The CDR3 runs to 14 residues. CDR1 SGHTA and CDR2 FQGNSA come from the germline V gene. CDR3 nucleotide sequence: TGTGCCAGCAGCTTAGGAGGTGGTAACTATGGCTACACCTTC. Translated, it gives CASSLGGGNYGYTF. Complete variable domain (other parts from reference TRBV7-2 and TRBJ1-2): GAGVSQSPSNKVTEKGKDVELRCDPISGHTALYWYRQSLGQGLEFLIYFQGNSAPDKSGLPSDRFSAERTGGSVSTLTIQRTQQEDSAVYLCASSLGGGNYGYTFGSGTRLTVV.

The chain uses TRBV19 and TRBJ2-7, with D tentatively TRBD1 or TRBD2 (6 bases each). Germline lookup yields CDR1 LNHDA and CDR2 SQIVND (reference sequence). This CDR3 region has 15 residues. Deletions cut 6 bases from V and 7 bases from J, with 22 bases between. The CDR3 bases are TGTGCCAGTAGCCCGTGGGGGGCCTATACGAAGGAGCAGTACTTC. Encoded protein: CASSPWGAYTKEQYF.

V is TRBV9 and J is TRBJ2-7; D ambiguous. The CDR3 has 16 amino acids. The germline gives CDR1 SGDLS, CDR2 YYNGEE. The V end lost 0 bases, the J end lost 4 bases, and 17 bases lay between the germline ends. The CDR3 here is CASSVVEPSRPYEQYF. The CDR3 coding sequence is TGTGCCAGCAGCGTAGTCGAGCCCTCTCGGCCGTACGAGCAGTACTTC.